What follows is one TCR beta chain and its context. Its antigen is still unknown. The sample comes from a study of early T cells in non-severe SARS-CoV-2 infection. On the study more broadly: Whole-blood bulk RNA, unsorted, was sequenced, and chains were unpaired. General study results and limits: Matches to VDJdb favored anti-spike CD8 responses and missed private and CD4 specificities.

V lost 5 bases and J 3 bases, leaving 11 bases between the germline ends. The CDR3 sequence is 14 residues long. The V gene's germline CDR1 is SNHLY and CDR2 FYNNEI. The TCR library protocol was used to attach unique molecular identifiers. These identifiers were attached to individual cDNA molecules. From the 5' RACE reads, TCRdb called clonotypes with MiXCR, one entry per CDR3 protein. The data show tens of thousands of distinct CDR3 sequences, 10% seen once. This sequence originates from an adult who was a healthcare worker with PCR-confirmed SARS-CoV-2 infection or an uninfected control (not recorded which). This chain links TRBV2 with TRBJ1-5; D unclear. This specimen consisted of whole blood, obtained at baseline. This CDR3 is CASSRGRTNQPQHF. The CDR3 coding sequence is TGTGCCAGCAGTCGCGGACGGACCAATCAGCCCCAGCATTTT.